Shown below are 8 T cell receptor beta chains from a single sample sequenced in a study of T cell responses to AZD1222 COVID-19 vaccine. Profiling relied on immunoSEQ multiplex PCR, and the TCRdb table lists in-frame clones only, not all of them. The sample carries some 160,000 clones, around 92% recorded once. The specimen comprised peripheral blood, sampled on day 0 of AZD1222 vaccination. The receptors shown here come from an adult in good health.

This clone was counted once. The V call is TRBV5-1, the J call TRBJ1-2; 8 bases match TRBD1. The CDR3 sequence is 14 residues long. After removal of 0 bases from V and 4 bases from J, the junction contained 2 bases not matched to a gene. From germline, CDR1 is SGHRS and CDR2 YFSETQ. The CDR3 DNA follows: TGCGCCAGCAGCTTGGCGGACAGGGCCTATGGCTACACCTTC. Its protein is CASSLADRAYGYTF.

V is TRBV21-1 and J is TRBJ1-4; the table's TRBD1 call for D was not verified on the DNA. TRBV21-1 counts as a pseudogene. The CDR3 has 16 amino acids. The CDR3 DNA sequence: TGTGCCAGCAGCAAAAAGCAGGGGTTGCCTAATGAAAAACTGTTTTTT. Amino acid sequence: CASSKKQGLPNEKLFF.

The chain combines TRBV30 with TRBJ2-7, with 7 bases matching TRBD1. In germline, CDR1 is GTSNPN, CDR2 SVGIG (reference sequence). This CDR3 spans 15 amino acids. J gave up 0 bases and V 0 bases, and 5 bases lay outside the gene matches. CDR3 in amino acids: CAWSVDRTPSYEQYF. CDR3 nucleotide sequence: TGTGCCTGGAGTGTGGACAGGACCCCCTCCTACGAGCAGTACTTC. The entire variable domain, with the rest obtained from reference TRBV30 and TRBJ2-7, is as follows: SQTIHQWPATLVQPVGSPLSLECTVEGTSNPNLYWYRQAAGRGLQLLFYSVGIGQISSEVPQNLSASRPQDRQFILSSKKLLLSDSGFYLCAWSVDRTPSYEQYFGPGTRLTVT.

The genes are TRBV4-1 and TRBJ1-5, with 8 bases aligning to TRBD1. CDR3 size: 15 residues. After removal of 5 bases from V and 1 base from J, the junction contained 4 bases not matched to a gene. Germline CDR1 is MGHRA and CDR2 is YSYEKL. Here the CDR3 reads CASSETGASNQPQHF. The CDR3 nucleotides read TGCGCCAGCAGCGAGACAGGGGCGAGCAATCAGCCCCAGCATTTT.

The table lists this clone with a count of one. Other DNA sequences in the sample encode the same CDR3. This chain's CDR3 is CASTPRGLGYGYTF. CDR3 DNA sequence: TGTGCCAGCACTCCCAGGGGGCTGGGCTATGGCTACACCTTC. The rearrangement links TRBV28 to TRBJ1-2; 8 positions match TRBD1. From germline, CDR1 is MDHEN and CDR2 SYDVKM. The ends lost 7 bases at V and 4 bases at J; junction bases unmatched: 8. The CDR3 length is 14 residues.

The chain employs TRBV5-1 and TRBJ1-2, with D possibly TRBD1 on 5 matching bases. The CDR3 length is 16 residues. From germline, CDR1 is SGHRS and CDR2 YFSETQ. V lost 2 bases, J lost 0 bases, and 14 bases lay in between. The CDR3 loop reads CASSFYSGATNYGYTF. CDR3 coding DNA: TGCGCCAGCAGCTTTTACAGCGGGGCCACTAACTATGGCTACACCTTC.

V gene TRBV24-1 combines with J gene TRBJ2-5, with 7 bases that match TRBD2. Germline CDR1 KGHDR, CDR2 SFDVKD. After removal of 5 bases from V and 1 base from J, the junction contained 0 bases not matched to a gene. The length of the CDR3 is 13 residues. The CDR3 protein is CATSGEGQETQYF. The CDR3 region has the DNA TGTGCCACCAGTGGGGAGGGCCAAGAGACCCAGTACTTC.

V is TRBV28 and J is TRBJ2-2; 12 bases line up with TRBD2. The CDR3 runs 16 residues. V dropped 7 bases and J dropped 2; count of bases not matched to a gene: 5. Germline V gene data show CDR1 as MDHEN and CDR2 as SYDVKM. CDR3 bases: TGTGCCAGCACCCTGGGACTAGCGGGTAACACCGGGGAGCTGTTTTTT. It specifies CASTLGLAGNTGELFF.